The 29 T cell receptor beta chains below come from one sample, sequenced in a study of T cell changes during pregnancy in multiple sclerosis. Sequencing was performed with immunoSEQ multiplex PCR; in TCRdb, only in-frame clones are kept and a portion is missing. The table shows under 95,000 clones, with around nine tenths occurring only once. Sequencing was performed on peripheral blood, taken in the second trimester of pregnancy. The receptors stem from a female donor with multiple sclerosis, enrolled in a pregnancy study.

This clone is medium-sized in the sample. The chain recombines TRBV7-9 with TRBJ1-2, with 8 bases matching TRBD1. Germline trimming cut 5 bases from V and 8 bases from J; bases unmatched to any gene: 4. CDR3 size: 12 residues. Germline V lookup: CDR1 SEHNR, CDR2 FQNEAQ (reference sequence). CDR3 nucleotides: TGTGCCAGCAGCCTGACAGGGGAAGGCTACACCTTC. Amino acid sequence: CASSLTGEGYTF.

This chain joins TRBV7-2 and TRBJ1-1, with D possibly TRBD1 on 6 matching bases. Per the germline V gene, CDR1 is SGHTA and CDR2 is FQGNSA. This CDR3 has 16 amino acids. V lost 5 bases, J lost 6 bases, and 22 bases lay in between. The CDR3 region has the DNA TGTGCCAGCAGCCGTAGGGTGTCCGGAACAGGGCCTGAAGCTTTCTTT. Translating it yields CASSRRVSGTGPEAFF. Full variable domain (rest looked up from reference TRBV7-2 and TRBJ1-1): GAGVSQSPSNKVTEKGKDVELRCDPISGHTALYWYRQSLGQGLEFLIYFQGNSAPDKSGLPSDRFSAERTGGSVSTLTIQRTQQEDSAVYLCASSRRVSGTGPEAFFGQGTRLTVV.

The CDR3 protein is CASSLPSRGLTGELFF. The CDR3, as DNA: TGTGCCAGCAGCCTCCCCTCCAGGGGGCTGACCGGGGAGCTGTTTTTT. The chain has TRBV28 and TRBJ2-2; the match to TRBD1 covers 8 bases. V dropped 6 bases and J dropped 5; count of bases not matched to a gene: 11. Germline V gene sequence: CDR1 MDHEN, CDR2 SYDVKM. The CDR3 is 16 amino acids.

The chain recombines TRBV7-8 with TRBJ2-1, with TRBD2 matching 9 bases. This CDR3 is 11 amino acids long. Germline loops: CDR1 SGHVS, CDR2 FQNEAQ. With V trimmed by 6 bases and J by 12 bases, 3 bases remained unmatched. The CDR3 sequence is CASSYSGGQFF. CDR3 coding DNA: TGTGCCAGCAGTTATAGCGGGGGGCAGTTCTTC.

This clone was seen a single time. The chain employs TRBV2 and TRBJ1-5; D ambiguous. The CDR3 is 14 residues long. Trimming cost V 6 bases and J 0 bases, with 9 bases left between them. Per the germline V gene, CDR1 is SNHLY and CDR2 is FYNNEI. CDR3 region: CASRTDYSNQPQHF. The CDR3 DNA reads TGTGCCAGCAGAACAGATTATAGCAATCAGCCCCAGCATTTT.

The CDR3 protein is CASEWGQEGYTF. The CDR3 region has the DNA TGTGCCAGCGAATGGGGACAAGAAGGCTACACCTTC. The J gene is TRBJ1-2, the V gene TRBV2; tentatively, D is TRBD1 (6 bases). V lost 8 bases, J lost 8 bases, and 15 bases lay in between. CDR1 SNHLY and CDR2 FYNNEI come from the germline V gene. The CDR3 has 12 residues.

The chain employs TRBV29-1 and TRBJ2-6; TRBD1 matches 9 bases. V lost 4 bases to trimming and J lost 1 base; unmatched junction nucleotides: 5. Germline values: CDR1 SQVTM, CDR2 ANQGSEA. The CDR3 loop spans 16 amino acids. The CDR3 DNA reads as TGCAGCGTTGGGGACAGGGTAGGATCTGGGGCCAACGTCCTGACTTTC. Its protein product is CSVGDRVGSGANVLTF.

The chain combines TRBV9 with TRBJ2-7; D is possibly TRBD2 (8 bases). The CDR3 loop spans 15 amino acids. Per the germline V gene, CDR1 is SGDLS and CDR2 is YYNGEE. V gave up 0 bases and J gave up 7 bases, with 17 bases separating them. The CDR3 nucleotides read TGTGCCAGCAGCGTAGCTACGGGAGGGGGCGGAGAGCAGTACTTC. Translation: CASSVATGGGGEQYF.

The V and J genes are TRBV28 and TRBJ2-1, with TRBD2 identical over 10 bases. CDR1 and CDR2 from the germline V gene are MDHEN and SYDVKM. The CDR3 runs 20 residues. V lost 4 bases and J lost 0; bases outside the gene matches: 15. Here the CDR3 reads CASSYPSRLAGVSSYNEQFF. In DNA form, the CDR3 reads TGTGCCAGCAGTTACCCCTCTCGTCTAGCGGGGGTTAGCTCCTACAATGAGCAGTTCTTC.

The chain combines TRBV7-3 with TRBJ2-6, with 11 bases identical to TRBD1. V dropped 7 bases and J dropped 2; count of bases not matched to a gene: 10. CDR1 and CDR2 from the germline V gene are SGHTA and FQGTGA. The CDR3 length is 18 residues. DNA for the CDR3: TGTGCCAGCACCGTCGGCCCGGGACAGGGGGCTGGGGCCAACGTCCTGACTTTC. Protein sequence: CASTVGPGQGAGANVLTF.

The V and J genes are TRBV11-2 and TRBJ2-2; possibly TRBD1 for D (6 bases). The CDR3 loop spans 19 amino acids. In germline, CDR1 is SGHAT, CDR2 FQNNGV. The V end lost 3 bases, the J end lost 3 bases, and 23 bases lay between the germline ends. The CDR3 reads CASSFPLRTVSGDTGELFF. In DNA form, the CDR3 reads TGTGCCAGCAGCTTCCCGCTGAGGACTGTCTCAGGGGACACCGGGGAGCTGTTTTTT.

J is TRBJ1-3 and V is TRBV7-3; D remains unclear. The CDR3 contains 16 residues. Germline lookup yields CDR1 SGHTA and CDR2 FQGTGA. V lost 0 bases and J 1 base, leaving 10 bases between the germline ends. The CDR3 DNA reads as TGTGCCAGCAGCTTAACTCCCCCGGGTTCTGGAAACACCATATATTTT. Translating it yields CASSLTPPGSGNTIYF. Full variable domain (remainder filled in from reference TRBV7-3 and TRBJ1-3): GAGVSQTPSNKVTEKGKYVELRCDPISGHTALYWYRQSLGQGPEFLIYFQGTGAADDSGLPNDRFFAVRPEGSVSTLKIQRTERGDSAVYLCASSLTPPGSGNTIYFGEGSWLTVV.

The V call is TRBV27, the J call TRBJ2-7; D is possibly TRBD1 (5 bases). V was clipped by 4 bases and J by 2 bases, with 12 bases between them. Germline CDR1 is MNHEY and CDR2 is SMNVEV (reference sequence). The length of the CDR3 is 14 residues. The CDR3 DNA is TGTGCCAGCAGTTCGTCGACAGATACCTACGAGCAGTACTTC. Translated, it gives CASSSSTDTYEQYF.

A single count supports this clone. The chain uses TRBV19 and TRBJ2-7; 7 positions match TRBD2. V shed 3 bases and J 5 bases; nucleotides not matched to a gene: 4. The CDR3 is made up of 13 amino acids. Germline CDR1 is LNHDA and CDR2 is SQIVND (reference sequence). CDR3 protein: CASSIATSNEQYF. CDR3 DNA: TGTGCCAGTAGTATTGCGACTAGCAACGAGCAGTACTTC.

The V call is TRBV7-8, the J call TRBJ2-2; D may be TRBD1 (5 bases). The germline V gene has CDR1 SGHVS and CDR2 FQNEAQ. V lost 3 bases, J lost 5 bases, and 7 bases lay in between. The CDR3 length is 13 residues. CDR3 sequence: CASSFPGTGELFF. The CDR3 nucleotides read TGTGCCAGCAGCTTCCCAGGGACCGGGGAGCTGTTTTTT.

The chain combines TRBV10-3 with TRBJ1-1; tentatively, D is TRBD1 (5 bases). Germline V gives CDR1 ENHRY, CDR2 SYGVKD. V was cut by 8 bases and J by 5 bases, with 15 bases left in between. CDR3 length: 13 residues. Written as DNA, the CDR3 is TGTGCCATCGGGGGGGTTGGGGGGACTGAAGCTTTCTTT. It specifies CAIGGVGGTEAFF.

The rearrangement joins TRBV14 to TRBJ1-6, with unresolved D. Trimming stripped 4 bases from V and 7 bases from J, with 8 bases between. The CDR3 runs 13 residues. CDR1 is SGHDN, CDR2 FVKESK, per germline. CDR3 sequence reads: CASSLKINSPLHF. CDR3 in DNA: TGTGCCAGCAGCCTAAAAATAAATTCACCCCTCCACTTT.

The chain joins TRBV6-6 to TRBJ1-3; D gene unclear. Germline V gene data show CDR1 as MNHNY and CDR2 as SVGAGI (reference sequence). V dropped 6 bases and J dropped 0 bases, with 9 bases sitting between them. The CDR3 has 14 amino acids. CDR3 coding DNA: TGTGCCAGCAGACCGGGAGGCTCTGGAAACACCATATATTTT. Translated: CASRPGGSGNTIYF.

The CDR3 loop is CASSLAPTLDLRGNYGYTF. The CDR3 region has the DNA TGTGCCAGCAGCTTAGCCCCTACCTTGGACCTCAGGGGTAACTATGGCTACACCTTC. The chain combines TRBV7-9 with TRBJ1-2; possibly TRBD1 for D (6 bases). Germline V lookup: CDR1 SEHNR, CDR2 FQNEAQ (reference sequence). V shed 0 bases and J shed 1 base, with 21 bases lying between them. The length of the CDR3 is 19 residues.

V usage is TRBV7-2 and J usage is TRBJ1-1; no clear D gene. The germline gives CDR1 SGHTA, CDR2 FQGNSA. The CDR3 spans 13 residues. Trimming pared 3 bases from V and 1 base from J, leaving 6 bases between. CDR3 residues: CASSFGWNTEAFF. For the CDR3, the DNA is TGTGCCAGCAGCTTCGGTTGGAACACTGAAGCTTTCTTT.

This clone is a singleton in its sample. The chain recombines TRBV19 with TRBJ1-2, with unresolved D. The CDR3 is 11 residues long. With 10 bases removed from V and 4 bases from J, the gap between germline ends came to 10 bases. The germline CDR1 and CDR2 sequences are LNHDA and SQIVND (reference sequence). The CDR3 nucleotides are TGTGCCACACGAGACACCTATGGCTACACCTTC. It is translated as CATRDTYGYTF.

The rearrangement uses TRBV2 and TRBJ2-7; no reliable D call. This CDR3 has 14 residues. The germline V gene encodes CDR1 SNHLY and CDR2 FYNNEI. With 0 bases removed from V and 0 bases from J, the gap between germline ends came to 6 bases. The DNA of the CDR3 is TGTGCCAGCAGTGAAGCGGCTAGCTCCTACGAGCAGTACTTC. This gives the protein CASSEAASSYEQYF.

This chain uses TRBV15 with TRBJ1-5, with a weak D call TRBD1 (5 bases). Germline V gives CDR1 LNHNV, CDR2 YYDKDF (reference sequence). V was cut by 5 bases and J by 6 bases, with 8 bases left in between. CDR3 length: 12 residues. Here the CDR3 DNA reads TGTGCCACCAGCCCGGGACTTCAGCCCCAGCATTTT. Encoded protein: CATSPGLQPQHF.

The chain combines TRBV19 with TRBJ1-1, with D unclear. The germline gives CDR1 LNHDA, CDR2 SQIVND (reference sequence). This CDR3 region has 15 residues. V shed 3 bases and J shed 0 bases, with 11 bases lying between them. CDR3 loop: CASSMAIQVNTEAFF. The CDR3 bases are TGTGCCAGTAGTATGGCAATACAAGTGAACACTGAAGCTTTCTTT.

The chain joins TRBV7-3 to TRBJ1-1; no definite D call. The CDR3 consists of 13 residues. V lost 5 bases and J 2 bases, leaving 9 bases between the germline ends. CDR1 is SGHTA, CDR2 FQGTGA, per germline. The CDR3 bases are TGTGCCAGCAGCCGAGATCAAAACACTGAAGCTTTCTTT. Protein sequence: CASSRDQNTEAFF.

This rearrangement joins TRBV28 to TRBJ1-1; D is undetermined. Germline loops: CDR1 MDHEN, CDR2 SYDVKM. Trimming took 4 bases from V and 1 from J, leaving 13 bases between them. The length of the CDR3 is 15 residues. The CDR3 loop is CASSSGLRTNTEAFF. The CDR3 nucleotides read TGTGCCAGCAGTTCGGGATTACGGACGAACACTGAAGCTTTCTTT.

V usage is TRBV28 and J usage is TRBJ1-2; 9 positions agree with TRBD1. CDR1 and CDR2 from the germline V gene are MDHEN and SYDVKM. The J segment lost 6 bases and the V segment lost 5 bases, leaving 1 base of the junction unmatched. The CDR3 has 12 residues. CDR3 residues: CASSGTGHGYTF. The CDR3 coding sequence is TGTGCCAGCAGTGGGACAGGGCATGGCTACACCTTC.

J is TRBJ2-7 and V is TRBV6-1, with TRBD2 matching 9 bases. This CDR3 is built from 15 residues. Germline CDR1 MNHNS, CDR2 SASEGT. V shed 7 bases and J 0 bases; nucleotides not matched to a gene: 7. CDR3 DNA sequence: TGTGCCAGCAACCTCGGCGGGGGGGGCTCCTACGAGCAGTACTTC. Translated, it gives CASNLGGGGSYEQYF.

This clone was detected only a few times. This sequence joins TRBV7-3 and TRBJ2-1; 10 positions match TRBD1. Germline V gives CDR1 SGHTA, CDR2 FQGTGA. The CDR3 has 13 amino acids. V lost 5 bases and J lost 10; bases outside the gene matches: 5. CDR3 loop: CASSTPGQGEQFF. CDR3 DNA sequence: TGTGCCAGCAGCACCCCGGGACAGGGGGAGCAGTTCTTC.